The rows below give T cell receptor beta chains drawn from one sample of a study of blood T cell repertoires in COVID-19. Sequencing was performed with immunoSEQ multiplex PCR; in TCRdb, only in-frame clones are kept and a portion is missing. Among more than 65,000 clones, 60% to 80% were seen once, and the ten largest hold around 50%. Material for sequencing was peripheral blood. Source of these receptors: a human donor in a cohort sampled during active COVID-19. Each CDR3 is given with its conserved first and last residue. Fields, in order: J gene, D gene, clone size, V gene, CDR3 DNA, CDR3 protein. D genes are given only for firm matches. The listing skips clone size in some rows; elsewhere it reads once, few, many or a size class.

J gene: TRBJ2-7; D gene: TRBD2; clone size: few; V gene: TRBV6-5; CDR3 DNA: TGTGCCAGCAGTTCGCCGGGACTAGGAGGCGAGCAGTACTTC; CDR3 protein: CASSSPGLGGEQYF
J gene: TRBJ2-1; D gene: TRBD2; clone size: .; V gene: TRBV28; CDR3 DNA: TGTGCCAGCAGCTCAGGCCCAACTAGCGGGAGGGCCTACAATGAGCAGTTCTTC; CDR3 protein: CASSSGPTSGRAYNEQFF
J gene: TRBJ2-6; D gene: TRBD1; clone size: .; V gene: TRBV5-1; CDR3 DNA: TGCGCCAGCAGCTTGAAAAGGAGGACAGGGGAAGAGGCTGGGGCCAACGTCCTGACTTTC; CDR3 protein: CASSLKRRTGEEAGANVLTF
J gene: TRBJ2-1; D gene: .; clone size: few; V gene: TRBV19; CDR3 DNA: TGTGCCAGTAGTATCCAGAATACCCTCCCCTACAATGAGCAGTTCTTC; CDR3 protein: CASSIQNTLPYNEQFF
J gene: TRBJ2-2; D gene: TRBD1; clone size: few; V gene: TRBV24-1; CDR3 DNA: TGTGCCACCAGGGGCGGGACAGGGGAGAAGGCCGGGGAGCTGTTTTTT; CDR3 protein: CATRGGTGEKAGELFF
J gene: TRBJ1-1; D gene: .; clone size: .; V gene: TRBV27; CDR3 DNA: TGTGCCAGCAGCTTGACAGTGCGAGGTGAAGCTTTCTTT; CDR3 protein: CASSLTVRGEAFF
J gene: TRBJ1-4; D gene: .; clone size: .; V gene: TRBV5-4; CDR3 DNA: TGTGCCAGCAGCCTCCATCGGGGGAAGGGAACTAATGAAAAACTGTTTTTT; CDR3 protein: CASSLHRGKGTNEKLFF
J gene: TRBJ2-1; D gene: TRBD2; clone size: .; V gene: TRBV29-1; CDR3 DNA: TGCAGCGCCGGACTAGCGGGACCTTACAATGAGCAGTTCTTC; CDR3 protein: CSAGLAGPYNEQFF
J gene: TRBJ1-1; D gene: TRBD1; clone size: .; V gene: TRBV30; CDR3 DNA: TGTGCCTGGGGTCCTTATGGACAGGGCAGATTGTCTTTCTTT; CDR3 protein: CAWGPYGQGRLSFF
J gene: TRBJ2-1; D gene: TRBD1; clone size: .; V gene: TRBV28; CDR3 DNA: TGTGCCAGCAGGCAGACAGGGGAACATGAGCAGTTCTTC; CDR3 protein: CASRQTGEHEQFF
J gene: TRBJ2-7; D gene: TRBD1; clone size: .; V gene: TRBV5-4; CDR3 DNA: TGTGCCAGCAGTAGGGACAGGGGTGCTTACGAGCAGTACTTC; CDR3 protein: CASSRDRGAYEQYF
J gene: TRBJ1-6; D gene: TRBD1; clone size: .; V gene: TRBV6-4; CDR3 DNA: TGTGCCAGCAGTCAGGACAGGGCCTATAATTCACCCCTCCACTTT; CDR3 protein: CASSQDRAYNSPLHF
J gene: TRBJ1-2; D gene: .; clone size: .; V gene: TRBV9; CDR3 DNA: TGTGCCAGCAGCGCGACAGTCGGCTATGGCTACACCTTC; CDR3 protein: CASSATVGYGYTF
J gene: TRBJ2-7; D gene: TRBD2; clone size: few; V gene: TRBV28; CDR3 DNA: TGTGCCAGTGGACTAGCGGGATCCCACGAGCAGTACTTC; CDR3 protein: CASGLAGSHEQYF
J gene: TRBJ1-1; D gene: TRBD1; clone size: .; V gene: TRBV15; CDR3 DNA: TGTGCCACCAGCAGAGGAAGGGACAGGGGGGGCACTGAAGCTTTCTTT; CDR3 protein: CATSRGRDRGGTEAFF
J gene: TRBJ2-5; D gene: .; clone size: .; V gene: TRBV15; CDR3 DNA: TGTGCCACCAGCAGAGATAGGAGTAAAGAAGAGACCCAGTACTTC; CDR3 protein: CATSRDRSKEETQYF
J gene: TRBJ2-5; D gene: TRBD2; clone size: .; V gene: TRBV7-8; CDR3 DNA: TGTGCCAGCAGCTTGTTAGCGGGCGGGGAGACCCAGTACTTC; CDR3 protein: CASSLLAGGETQYF
J gene: TRBJ1-4; D gene: .; clone size: .; V gene: TRBV27; CDR3 DNA: TGTGCCAGCAGTTTGCGAGAGGGTGAAAAACTGTTTTTT; CDR3 protein: CASSLREGEKLFF
J gene: TRBJ2-5; D gene: TRBD1; clone size: .; V gene: TRBV5-3; CDR3 DNA: TGTGCCAGAAGCCAAGGGACAGGGGGGCAGGAGACCCAGTACTTC; CDR3 protein: CARSQGTGGQETQYF
J gene: TRBJ2-3; D gene: TRBD1; clone size: .; V gene: TRBV27; CDR3 DNA: TGTGCCAGCAGTTTATACCGGACAGGGAGAGATACGCAGTATTTT; CDR3 protein: CASSLYRTGRDTQYF
J gene: TRBJ2-3; D gene: .; clone size: .; V gene: TRBV18; CDR3 DNA: TGTGCCAGCTCACCACCGGCTAGCGGGACAGGGCAGTATTTT; CDR3 protein: CASSPPASGTGQYF
J gene: TRBJ2-2; D gene: TRBD1; clone size: .; V gene: TRBV6-4; CDR3 DNA: TGTGCCAGCAGTGACTCGCGACAGGGGACGACCGGGGAGCTGTTTTTT; CDR3 protein: CASSDSRQGTTGELFF
J gene: TRBJ1-6; D gene: .; clone size: once; V gene: TRBV27; CDR3 DNA: TGTGCCAGCAGTTTATTACCCCAGACAGCCAGCTCCTATAATTCACCCCTCCACTTT; CDR3 protein: CASSLLPQTASSYNSPLHF
J gene: TRBJ1-4; D gene: .; clone size: .; V gene: TRBV28; CDR3 DNA: TGTGCCAGCAGTTCGTACAGGGTAGCTAATGAAAAACTGTTTTTT; CDR3 protein: CASSSYRVANEKLFF
J gene: TRBJ2-7; D gene: TRBD1; clone size: few; V gene: TRBV5-1; CDR3 DNA: TGCGCCAGCAGCCCGGAGGGGGCAGGGGGCCACGAGCAGTACTTC; CDR3 protein: CASSPEGAGGHEQYF
J gene: TRBJ2-7; D gene: .; clone size: .; V gene: TRBV5-4; CDR3 DNA: TGTGCCAGCAGAGCGGGACAGGCGTCGACCTACGAGCAGTACTTC; CDR3 protein: CASRAGQASTYEQYF
J gene: TRBJ1-4; D gene: .; clone size: once; V gene: TRBV27; CDR3 DNA: TGTGCCAGCAGGGCAGGGAGGAATGAAAAACTGTTTTTT; CDR3 protein: CASRAGRNEKLFF
J gene: TRBJ2-7; D gene: .; clone size: .; V gene: TRBV6-1; CDR3 DNA: TGTGCCAGCAGTGAAGTTGATTCCCGGGATTCCTACGAGCAGTACTTC; CDR3 protein: CASSEVDSRDSYEQYF
J gene: TRBJ2-5; D gene: .; clone size: .; V gene: TRBV5-1; CDR3 DNA: TGCGCCAGCAGCTTGCCGGGAGACCCCGTTGAGACCCAGTACTTC; CDR3 protein: CASSLPGDPVETQYF
J gene: TRBJ2-3; D gene: .; clone size: few; V gene: TRBV6-4; CDR3 DNA: TGTGCCAGCGCCCGAGAGGTCACAGATACGCAGTATTTT; CDR3 protein: CASAREVTDTQYF
J gene: TRBJ2-7; D gene: TRBD1; clone size: .; V gene: TRBV19; CDR3 DNA: TGTGCCAGTAGCCAGACAGGGGGATCCTACGAGCAGTACTTC; CDR3 protein: CASSQTGGSYEQYF
J gene: TRBJ1-6; D gene: TRBD1; clone size: once; V gene: TRBV2; CDR3 DNA: TGTGCCAGCGACAGGGAATGGAATTCACCCCTCCACTTT; CDR3 protein: CASDREWNSPLHF
J gene: TRBJ2-5; D gene: .; clone size: .; V gene: TRBV28; CDR3 DNA: TGTGCCAGCAGTACTTCTGGCCAAGAGACCCAGTACTTC; CDR3 protein: CASSTSGQETQYF
J gene: TRBJ2-6; D gene: .; clone size: .; V gene: TRBV18; CDR3 DNA: TGTGCCAGCCGCGACTCTGGCTCTGGGGCCAACGTCCTGACTTTC; CDR3 protein: CASRDSGSGANVLTF
J gene: TRBJ1-2; D gene: TRBD1; clone size: .; V gene: TRBV28; CDR3 DNA: TGTGCCAGCAGTCCCGGGACAGGGGAAAATGGCTACACCTTC; CDR3 protein: CASSPGTGENGYTF
J gene: TRBJ2-3; D gene: TRBD1; clone size: .; V gene: TRBV6-5; CDR3 DNA: TGTGCCAGCAGTTACCTGGACAGGGCAATTACAGATACGCAGTATTTT; CDR3 protein: CASSYLDRAITDTQYF
J gene: TRBJ2-1; D gene: .; clone size: .; V gene: TRBV20-1; CDR3 DNA: TGCAGTGCTAGTCGATCTAGCAGCCATGAGCAGTTCTTC; CDR3 protein: CSASRSSSHEQFF
J gene: TRBJ2-6; D gene: .; clone size: .; V gene: TRBV27; CDR3 DNA: TGTGCCAGCACCAGCTCTGGGGCCAACGTCCTGACTTTC; CDR3 protein: CASTSSGANVLTF
J gene: TRBJ1-2; D gene: .; clone size: .; V gene: TRBV6-5; CDR3 DNA: TGTGCCAGCAGTTCTACGGTTAACTATGGCTACACCTTC; CDR3 protein: CASSSTVNYGYTF
J gene: TRBJ2-3; D gene: TRBD1; clone size: .; V gene: TRBV5-1; CDR3 DNA: TGCGCCAGCAGCCAATCGAGGGGACAGGTCACAGATACGCAGTATTTT; CDR3 protein: CASSQSRGQVTDTQYF
J gene: TRBJ1-1; D gene: .; clone size: .; V gene: TRBV4-1; CDR3 DNA: TGCGCCAGCAGCCACGCGGATAGACCGAACACTGAAGCTTTCTTT; CDR3 protein: CASSHADRPNTEAFF
J gene: TRBJ1-1; D gene: .; clone size: once; V gene: TRBV15; CDR3 DNA: TGTGCCACCAGCAGAGAAGCGACCCTCACTGAAGCTTTCTTT; CDR3 protein: CATSREATLTEAFF
J gene: TRBJ2-7; D gene: TRBD1; clone size: .; V gene: TRBV6-2/TRBV6-3; CDR3 DNA: TGTGCCAGCAGTTACCTGAAGGGGGCCGACGAGCAGTACTTC; CDR3 protein: CASSYLKGADEQYF